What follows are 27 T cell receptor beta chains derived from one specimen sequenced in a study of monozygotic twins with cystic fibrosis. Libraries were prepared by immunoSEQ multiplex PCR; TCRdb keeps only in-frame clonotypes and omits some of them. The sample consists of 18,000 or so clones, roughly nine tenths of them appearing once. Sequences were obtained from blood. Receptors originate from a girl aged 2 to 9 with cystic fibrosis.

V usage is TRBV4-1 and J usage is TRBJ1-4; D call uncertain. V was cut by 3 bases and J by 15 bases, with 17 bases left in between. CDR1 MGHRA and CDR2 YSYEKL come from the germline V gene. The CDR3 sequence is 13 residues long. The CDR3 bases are TGCGCCAGCAGCCACCCGCGGGCGAGTTTGGTGTTTTTT. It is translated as CASSHPRASLVFF.

Here the CDR3 reads CASSPRQGNTEAFF. The DNA for the CDR3 is TGTGCCAGCAGCCCCAGACAGGGAAACACTGAAGCTTTCTTT. This chain links TRBV6-5 with TRBJ1-1, with TRBD1 matching 7 bases. From germline, CDR1 is MNHEY and CDR2 SVGAGI. The CDR3 totals 14 residues. Trimming cost V 6 bases and J 2 bases; bases outside gene matches: 6.

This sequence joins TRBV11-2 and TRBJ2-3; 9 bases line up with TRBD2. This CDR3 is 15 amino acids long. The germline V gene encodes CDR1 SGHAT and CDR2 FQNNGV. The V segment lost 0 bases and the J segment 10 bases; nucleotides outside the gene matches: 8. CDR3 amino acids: CASSLEISGGPAQYF. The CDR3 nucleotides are TGTGCCAGCAGCTTAGAAATTAGCGGGGGCCCGGCGCAGTATTTT.

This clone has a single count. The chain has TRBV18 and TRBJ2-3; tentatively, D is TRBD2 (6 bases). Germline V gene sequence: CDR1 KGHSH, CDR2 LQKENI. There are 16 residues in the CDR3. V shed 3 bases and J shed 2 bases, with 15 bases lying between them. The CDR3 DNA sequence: TGTGCCAGCTCACCCGGGCCGGGACTTCTCACAGATACGCAGTATTTT. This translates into CASSPGPGLLTDTQYF. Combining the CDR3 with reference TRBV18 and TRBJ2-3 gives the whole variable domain NAGVMQNPRHLVRRRGQEARLRCSPMKGHSHVYWYRQLPEEGLKFMVYLQKENIIDESGMPKERFSAEFPKEGPSILRIQQVVRGDSAAYFCASSPGPGLLTDTQYFGPGTRLTVL.

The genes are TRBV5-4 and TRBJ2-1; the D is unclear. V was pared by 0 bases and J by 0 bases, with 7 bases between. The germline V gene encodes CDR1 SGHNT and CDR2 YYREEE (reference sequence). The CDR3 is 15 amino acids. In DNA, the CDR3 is TGTGCCAGCAGCTTGGCGGTGGGCTCCTACAATGAGCAGTTCTTC. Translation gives CASSLAVGSYNEQFF.

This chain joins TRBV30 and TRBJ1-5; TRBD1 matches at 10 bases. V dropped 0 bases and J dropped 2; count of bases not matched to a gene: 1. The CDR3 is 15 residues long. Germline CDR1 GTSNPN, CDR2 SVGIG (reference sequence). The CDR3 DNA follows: TGTGCCTGGAGTGTGGGGACAGGGGGCAATCAGCCCCAGCATTTT. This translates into CAWSVGTGGNQPQHF.

CDR3 amino acids: CASSAGGVDQPQHF. The CDR3 coding sequence is TGTGCCAGTAGTGCTGGGGGGGTCGACCAGCCCCAGCATTTT. V usage is TRBV19 and J usage is TRBJ1-5, with D maybe TRBD1 (5 bases). The CDR3 spans 14 residues. Between the trimmed V and J ends, which lost 5 bases and 7 bases, there was a span of 15 bases. The germline V gene has CDR1 LNHDA and CDR2 SQIVND (reference sequence).

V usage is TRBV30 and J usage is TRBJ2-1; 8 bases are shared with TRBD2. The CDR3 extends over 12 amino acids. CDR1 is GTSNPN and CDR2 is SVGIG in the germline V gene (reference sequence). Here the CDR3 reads CAGGGRTNEQFF. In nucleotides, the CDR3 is TGTGCTGGGGGCGGGAGGACCAATGAGCAGTTCTTC.

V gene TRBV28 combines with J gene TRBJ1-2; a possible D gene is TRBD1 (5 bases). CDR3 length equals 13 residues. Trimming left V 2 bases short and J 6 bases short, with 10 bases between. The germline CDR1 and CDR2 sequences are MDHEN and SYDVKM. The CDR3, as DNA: TGTGCCAGCAGTTTAGGCCAGGGTAATGGCTACACCTTC. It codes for CASSLGQGNGYTF.

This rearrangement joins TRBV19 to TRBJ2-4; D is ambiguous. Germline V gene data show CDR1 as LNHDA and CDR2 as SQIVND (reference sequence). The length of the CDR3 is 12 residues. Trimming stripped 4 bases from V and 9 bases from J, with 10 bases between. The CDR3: CASSTARSIQYF. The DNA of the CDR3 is TGTGCCAGTAGTACAGCTAGGTCCATTCAGTACTTC.

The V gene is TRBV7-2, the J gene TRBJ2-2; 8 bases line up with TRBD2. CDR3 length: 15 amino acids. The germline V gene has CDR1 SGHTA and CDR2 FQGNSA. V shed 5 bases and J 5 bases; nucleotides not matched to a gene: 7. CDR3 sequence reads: CASSLLAGRTGELFF. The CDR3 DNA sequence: TGTGCCAGCAGCCTATTAGCGGGAAGGACCGGGGAGCTGTTTTTT.

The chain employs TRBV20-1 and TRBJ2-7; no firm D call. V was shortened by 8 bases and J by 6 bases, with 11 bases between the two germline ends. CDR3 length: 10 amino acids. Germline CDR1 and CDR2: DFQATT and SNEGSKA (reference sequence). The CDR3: CSLSRTEQYF. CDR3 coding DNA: TGCAGTCTATCTAGGACCGAGCAGTACTTC.

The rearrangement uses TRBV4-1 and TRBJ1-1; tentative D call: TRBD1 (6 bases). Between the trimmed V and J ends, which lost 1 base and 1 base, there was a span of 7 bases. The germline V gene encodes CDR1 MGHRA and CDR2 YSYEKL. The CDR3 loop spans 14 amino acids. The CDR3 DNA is TGCGCCAGCAGCCAAGCGACAGGGAACACTGAAGCTTTCTTT. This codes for CASSQATGNTEAFF.

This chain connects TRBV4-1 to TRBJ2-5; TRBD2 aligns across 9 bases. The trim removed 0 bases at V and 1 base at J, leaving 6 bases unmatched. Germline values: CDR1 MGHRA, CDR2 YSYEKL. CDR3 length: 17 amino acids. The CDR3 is CASSQDPAGGGQETQYF. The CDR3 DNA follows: TGCGCCAGCAGCCAAGATCCTGCGGGAGGGGGCCAAGAGACCCAGTACTTC.

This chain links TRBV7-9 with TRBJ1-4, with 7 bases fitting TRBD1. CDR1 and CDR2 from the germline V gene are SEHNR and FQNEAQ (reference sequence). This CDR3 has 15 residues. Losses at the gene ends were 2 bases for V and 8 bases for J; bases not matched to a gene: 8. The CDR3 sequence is CASSLPSGGVEKLFF. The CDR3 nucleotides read TGTGCCAGCAGCTTACCCTCAGGGGGAGTCGAAAAACTGTTTTTT.

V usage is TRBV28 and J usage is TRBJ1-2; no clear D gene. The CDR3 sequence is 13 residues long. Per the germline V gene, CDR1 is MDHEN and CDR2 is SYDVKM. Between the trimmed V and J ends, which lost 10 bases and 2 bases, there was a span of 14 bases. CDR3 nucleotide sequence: TGTGCCACCAGAGAGTCTTCCAACTATGGCTACACCTTC. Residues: CATRESSNYGYTF.

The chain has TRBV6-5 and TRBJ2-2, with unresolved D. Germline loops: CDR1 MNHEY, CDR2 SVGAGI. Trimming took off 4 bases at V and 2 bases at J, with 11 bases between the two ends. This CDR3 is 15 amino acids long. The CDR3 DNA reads TGTGCCAGCAGTTCCTATACGGGTAACACCGGGGAGCTGTTTTTT. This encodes CASSSYTGNTGELFF.

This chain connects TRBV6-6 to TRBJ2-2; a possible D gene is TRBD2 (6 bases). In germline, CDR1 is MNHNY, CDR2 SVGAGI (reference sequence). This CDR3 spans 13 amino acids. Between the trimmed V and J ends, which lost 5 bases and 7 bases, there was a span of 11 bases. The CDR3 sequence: CASSKPGGGELFF. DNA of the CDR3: TGTGCCAGCAGTAAACCCGGGGGCGGGGAGCTGTTTTTT.

This CDR3 is CASSQGRTSVHNEQFF. The CDR3, as DNA: TGTGCCAGCAGCCAAGGGAGGACTAGCGTGCACAATGAGCAGTTCTTC. V usage is TRBV14 and J usage is TRBJ2-1; TRBD2 matches at 9 bases. The junction had 6 bases not matched to a gene; V was cut back by 1 base and J by 5 bases. Germline assignment: CDR1 SGHDN and CDR2 FVKESK. The CDR3 covers 16 residues.

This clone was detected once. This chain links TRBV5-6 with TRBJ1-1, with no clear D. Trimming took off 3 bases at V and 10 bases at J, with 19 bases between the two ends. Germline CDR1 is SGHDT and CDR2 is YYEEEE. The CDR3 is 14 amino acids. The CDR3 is CASSSLLDKLGAFF. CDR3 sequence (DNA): TGTGCCAGCAGCTCCCTATTAGACAAGCTTGGAGCTTTCTTT.

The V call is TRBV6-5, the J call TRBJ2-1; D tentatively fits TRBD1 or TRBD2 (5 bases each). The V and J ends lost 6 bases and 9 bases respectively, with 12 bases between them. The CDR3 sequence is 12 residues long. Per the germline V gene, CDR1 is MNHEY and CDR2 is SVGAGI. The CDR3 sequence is CASRPRDAEQFF. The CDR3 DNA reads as TGTGCCAGCAGGCCCCGGGACGCTGAGCAGTTCTTC.

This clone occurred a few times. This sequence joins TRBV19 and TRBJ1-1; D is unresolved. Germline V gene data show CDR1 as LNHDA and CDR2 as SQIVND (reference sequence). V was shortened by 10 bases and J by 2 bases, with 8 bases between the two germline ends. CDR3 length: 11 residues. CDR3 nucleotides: TGTGCCACCGGGATTAACACTGAAGCTTTCTTT. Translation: CATGINTEAFF.

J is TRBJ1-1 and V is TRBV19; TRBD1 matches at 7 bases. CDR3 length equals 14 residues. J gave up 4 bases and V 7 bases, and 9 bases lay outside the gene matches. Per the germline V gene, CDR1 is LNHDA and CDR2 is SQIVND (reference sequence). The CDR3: CASTDGGGRTEAFF. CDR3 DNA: TGTGCCAGTACGGATGGAGGGGGCCGCACTGAAGCTTTCTTT.

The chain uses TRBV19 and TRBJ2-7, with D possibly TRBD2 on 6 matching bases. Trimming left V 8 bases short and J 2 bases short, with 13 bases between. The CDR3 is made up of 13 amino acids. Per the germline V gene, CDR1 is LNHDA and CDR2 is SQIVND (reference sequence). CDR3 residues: CASGPGGPYEQYF. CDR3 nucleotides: TGTGCCAGTGGGCCCGGGGGTCCCTACGAGCAGTACTTC.

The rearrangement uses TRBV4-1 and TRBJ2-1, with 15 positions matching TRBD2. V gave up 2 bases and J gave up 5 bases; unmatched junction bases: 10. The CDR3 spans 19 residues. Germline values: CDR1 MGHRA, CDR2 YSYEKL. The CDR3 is CASSQLGLAGGPVHNEQFF. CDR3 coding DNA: TGCGCCAGCAGCCAATTAGGACTAGCGGGGGGGCCGGTCCACAATGAGCAGTTCTTC.

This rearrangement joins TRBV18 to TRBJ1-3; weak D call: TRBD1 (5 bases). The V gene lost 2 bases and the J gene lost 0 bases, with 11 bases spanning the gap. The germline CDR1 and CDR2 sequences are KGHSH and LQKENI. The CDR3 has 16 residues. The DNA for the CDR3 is TGTGCCAGCTCACCAAATGAAGGGGCCTCTGGAAACACCATATATTTT. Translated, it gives CASSPNEGASGNTIYF.

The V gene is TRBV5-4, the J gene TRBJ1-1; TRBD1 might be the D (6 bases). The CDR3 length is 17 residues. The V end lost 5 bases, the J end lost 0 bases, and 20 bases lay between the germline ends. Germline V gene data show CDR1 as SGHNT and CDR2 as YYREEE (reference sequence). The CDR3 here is CASRPGGLQGLNTEAFF. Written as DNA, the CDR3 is TGTGCCAGCAGGCCGGGGGGTTTACAGGGATTGAACACTGAAGCTTTCTTT. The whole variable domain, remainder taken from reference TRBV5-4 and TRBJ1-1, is ETGVTQSPTHLIKTRGQQVTLRCSSQSGHNTVSWYQQALGQGPQFIFQYYREEENGRGNFPPRFSGLQFPNYSSELNVNALELDDSALYLCASRPGGLQGLNTEAFFGQGTRLTVV.